This TCR beta chain was profiled in a study of cytotoxic CD8 clonotypes in ibrutinib-treated CLL. Whole-study context: Response was recorded as partial in some 25 patients and complete in 2; at median around 70 months, approximately 15 remained remitted and about 12 had progressed. Study findings and constraints: Upon ibrutinib response clonality rose, and upon progression it fell back toward baseline.

On this clone itself: Antigen unknown.

Repertoires were generated with immunoSEQ multiplex PCR, while TCRdb's copy carries only in-frame clones and drops some. The data hold 130,000 or so clones, with approximately 77% observed a single time. Trimming pared 6 bases from V and 3 bases from J, leaving 12 bases between. This CDR3 is built from 13 residues. Per the germline V gene, CDR1 is SGHTA and CDR2 is FQGNSA. The chain joins TRBV7-2 to TRBJ2-7; a weak D match, TRBD1 (6 bases). The receptor was isolated from a human donor with chronic lymphocytic leukemia. The specimen comprised PBMCs, sampled after 12 months of ibrutinib treatment. The CDR3 loop reads CASRETGFYEQYF. CDR3 DNA sequence: TGTGCCAGCAGGGAAACAGGGTTCTACGAGCAGTACTTC. The full variable domain, completed using reference TRBV7-2 and TRBJ2-7, is GAGVSQSPSNKVTEKGKDVELRCDPISGHTALYWYRQSLGQGLEFLIYFQGNSAPDKSGLPSDRFSAERTGGSVSTLTIQRTQQEDSAVYLCASRETGFYEQYFGPGTRLTVT.